Shown below are 29 T cell receptor beta chains from a single sample sequenced in a study of cytomegalovirus exposure and HLA in healthy donors (dated 2017 in TCRdb). The method was the immunoSEQ multiplex PCR assay. TCRdb re-hosts the immuneACCESS table, in-frame sequences only. Its copies lack some clones; in the studies checked, an unresolved V gene accounts for under half of them, and the cause for the rest is not known. This sample lists some 110,000 clones; roughly 88% were detected once. Around 5% of the sample is taken by the ten largest. The sample comprised PBMCs. All receptors derive from a man between 18 and 35 years old in good health and CMV-seronegative.

This clone came up once. V usage is TRBV5-1 and J usage is TRBJ1-1; TRBD1 agrees at 8 bases. V trimming: 0 bases; J trimming: 6 bases; junction bases outside the gene matches: 7. Germline CDR1 and CDR2: SGHRS and YFSETQ. This CDR3 is built from 15 residues. The CDR3: CASSLEAGGFPEAFF. The DNA for the CDR3 is TGCGCCAGCAGCTTGGAAGCAGGGGGCTTCCCTGAAGCTTTCTTT.

This sequence joins TRBV5-8 and TRBJ1-1; 7 nucleotides match TRBD1. Trimming took 4 bases from V and 4 from J; bases not matched to a gene: 7. Germline CDR1 is SGHTS and CDR2 is YDEGEE. The CDR3 length is 14 residues. The CDR3 region has the DNA TGTGCCAGCAGCGGCCGACAGGGTTCCACTGAAGCTTTCTTT. Translation gives CASSGRQGSTEAFF.

This clone showed up just once. The chain uses TRBV14 and TRBJ2-2; TRBD2 might be the D (5 bases). Germline lookup yields CDR1 SGHDN and CDR2 FVKESK. Between the trimmed V and J ends, which lost 0 bases and 7 bases, there was a span of 9 bases. The CDR3 length is 14 residues. The CDR3 spells CASSQDLSGGELFF. In DNA, the CDR3 is TGTGCCAGCAGCCAAGATCTCAGCGGCGGGGAGCTGTTTTTT.

The chain recombines TRBV5-1 with TRBJ2-3, with 7 bases matching TRBD1. The junction had 13 bases not matched to a gene; V was cut back by 3 bases and J by 0 bases. The germline CDR1 and CDR2 sequences are SGHRS and YFSETQ. This CDR3 is 18 amino acids long. CDR3 residues: CASSSAPTGIPSTDTQYF. CDR3 coding DNA: TGCGCCAGCAGCTCTGCCCCGACAGGGATCCCCAGCACAGATACGCAGTATTTT. Together with reference TRBV5-1 and TRBJ2-3, the CDR3 gives the full variable domain: KAGVTQTPRYLIKTRGQQVTLSCSPISGHRSVSWYQQTPGQGLQFLFEYFSETQRNKGNFPGRFSGRQFSNSRSEMNVSTLELGDSALYLCASSSAPTGIPSTDTQYFGPGTRLTVL.

The chain joins TRBV29-1 to TRBJ1-2, with 8 positions matching TRBD1. Trimming cost V 4 bases and J 8 bases; bases outside gene matches: 6. The CDR3 has 12 amino acids. Germline V lookup: CDR1 SQVTM, CDR2 ANQGSEA. DNA of the CDR3: TGCAGCGTTGGCGCCAGGGGGCCGGGCTACACCTTC. Its translation is CSVGARGPGYTF.

The chain joins TRBV5-1 to TRBJ1-6; no definite D call. This CDR3 comprises 13 residues. Germline V gives CDR1 SGHRS, CDR2 YFSETQ. The V and J ends lost 0 bases and 13 bases respectively, with 11 bases between them. CDR3 region: CASSLAERGPLHF. CDR3 coding DNA: TGCGCCAGCAGCTTGGCCGAAAGAGGGCCCCTCCACTTT.

The chain has TRBV6-5 and TRBJ1-2; no reliable D call. The V end lost 4 bases, the J end lost 1 base, and 7 bases lay between the germline ends. In germline, CDR1 is MNHEY, CDR2 SVGAGI. The length of the CDR3 is 13 residues. Here the CDR3 reads CASSSGLNYGYTF. CDR3 in DNA: TGTGCCAGCAGTTCCGGACTTAACTATGGCTACACCTTC.

The CDR3 protein is CASSPRTSGNIYNEQFF. As DNA, the CDR3 is TGTGCCAGCAGCCCGCGGACTAGCGGAAATATCTACAATGAGCAGTTCTTC. The J gene is TRBJ2-1, the V gene TRBV11-2; 10 positions match TRBD2. The V gene's germline CDR1 is SGHAT and CDR2 FQNNGV. V trimming: 5 bases; J trimming: 3 bases; junction bases outside the gene matches: 10. This CDR3 is 17 amino acids long.

This clone was seen only a few times. The CDR3 is CASSLGGGQGANYGYTF. The CDR3 DNA reads as TGCGCCAGCAGCTTGGGGGGCGGACAGGGAGCTAACTATGGCTACACCTTC. The chain employs TRBV5-1 and TRBJ1-2; 8 bases are shared with TRBD1. Germline V gives CDR1 SGHRS, CDR2 YFSETQ. V trimming: 0 bases; J trimming: 0 bases; junction bases outside the gene matches: 7. This CDR3 has 17 residues.

The chain carries TRBV9 and TRBJ1-1, with 7 bases aligning to TRBD1. The CDR3 is 15 residues long. Germline CDR1 and CDR2: SGDLS and YYNGEE. Losses at the gene ends were 4 bases for V and 6 bases for J; bases not matched to a gene: 12. The CDR3 region has the DNA TGTGCCAGCAGCCCCTCCACAGGGGACCCATCTGAAGCTTTCTTT. Translating it yields CASSPSTGDPSEAFF. Variable domain in full (rest from reference TRBV9 and TRBJ1-1): DSGVTQTPKHLITATGQRVTLRCSPRSGDLSVYWYQQSLDQGLQFLIQYYNGEERAKGNILERFSAQQFPDLHSELNLSSLELGDSALYFCASSPSTGDPSEAFFGQGTRLTVV.

This clone was seen only a few times. The chain employs TRBV2 and TRBJ1-6, with D hard to call. Per the germline V gene, CDR1 is SNHLY and CDR2 is FYNNEI. This CDR3 region has 13 residues. V lost 7 bases, J lost 5 bases, and 9 bases lay in between. The CDR3 bases are TGTGCCAGCATGGGGAGAAATAATTCACCCCTCCACTTT. This translates into CASMGRNNSPLHF.

The chain uses TRBV29-1 and TRBJ1-1; TRBD1 might be the D (5 bases). This CDR3 spans 15 amino acids. V dropped 6 bases and J dropped 2 bases, with 19 bases sitting between them. Germline lookup yields CDR1 SQVTM and CDR2 ANQGSEA. This chain's CDR3 is CSVTWGTDVNTEAFF. In DNA form, the CDR3 reads TGCAGCGTAACATGGGGCACAGACGTTAACACTGAAGCTTTCTTT.

The V gene is TRBV7-2, the J gene TRBJ2-3; 11 bases are shared with TRBD2. CDR1 is SGHTA, CDR2 FQGNSA, per germline. V lost 3 bases, J lost 3 bases, and 8 bases stayed unmatched. The CDR3 has 17 residues. The CDR3 is CASSFRGSGGATDTQYF. The CDR3 nucleotides read TGTGCCAGCAGCTTCCGAGGTAGCGGGGGGGCAACAGATACGCAGTATTTT.

This chain links TRBV11-3 with TRBJ2-2; 12 nucleotides line up with TRBD2. Germline CDR1 SGHNT, CDR2 YENEEA. V was pared by 4 bases and J by 3 bases, with 15 bases of the junction left unmatched. The CDR3 loop spans 20 amino acids. The CDR3 loop reads CASSSDQTSGGGSDTGELFF. CDR3 DNA sequence: TGTGCCAGCAGCTCCGACCAGACTAGCGGGGGAGGGAGCGACACCGGGGAGCTGTTTTTT.

The J gene is TRBJ1-2, the V gene TRBV7-9, with 12 bases lining up with TRBD1. V was pared by 0 bases and J by 8 bases, with 7 bases of the junction left unmatched. This CDR3 has 16 residues. CDR1 is SEHNR and CDR2 is FQNEAQ in the germline V gene (reference sequence). The CDR3 region is CASSLAQGQGARGYTF. DNA for the CDR3: TGTGCCAGCAGCTTAGCGCAGGGACAGGGGGCGCGGGGCTACACCTTC.

The rearrangement links TRBV30 to TRBJ1-1; D gene uncertain. The CDR3 length is 13 residues. The germline gives CDR1 GTSNPN, CDR2 SVGIG (reference sequence). The V and J ends lost 2 bases and 3 bases respectively, with 10 bases between them. Here the CDR3 DNA reads TGTGCCTGGAGTAGACTCTCCCACACTGAAGCTTTCTTT. It encodes CAWSRLSHTEAFF. The variable domain in full, with the rest retrieved from reference TRBV30 and TRBJ1-1, is SQTIHQWPATLVQPVGSPLSLECTVEGTSNPNLYWYRQAAGRGLQLLFYSVGIGQISSEVPQNLSASRPQDRQFILSSKKLLLSDSGFYLCAWSRLSHTEAFFGQGTRLTVV.

The chain is built from TRBV27 and TRBJ2-7; a possible D gene is TRBD2 (5 bases). The CDR3 runs 13 residues. The V gene's germline CDR1 is MNHEY and CDR2 SMNVEV (reference sequence). V dropped 5 bases and J dropped 2 bases, with 10 bases sitting between them. This CDR3 reads CASSQRWPYEQYF. The CDR3 nucleotides read TGTGCCAGCAGTCAGCGGTGGCCCTACGAGCAGTACTTC.

This clone occurred once. The genes are TRBV6-1 and TRBJ1-5; 7 nucleotides line up with TRBD1. With V trimmed by 5 bases and J by 6 bases, 7 bases remained unmatched. CDR1 is MNHNS, CDR2 SASEGT, per germline. The CDR3 loop spans 14 amino acids. The CDR3 nucleotides are TGTGCCAGCAGTATAGGGACAGCTCTTCAGCCCCAGCATTTT. It yields the protein CASSIGTALQPQHF.

The chain recombines TRBV7-2 with TRBJ2-1; D perhaps matches TRBD2 (6 bases). V was shortened by 4 bases and J by 6 bases, with 13 bases between the two germline ends. CDR3 length: 14 residues. Germline V gene sequence: CDR1 SGHTA, CDR2 FQGNSA. The CDR3 reads CASSWGAGGNEQFF. The DNA for the CDR3 is TGTGCCAGCAGCTGGGGCGCCGGGGGCAATGAGCAGTTCTTC.

The chain has TRBV9 and TRBJ2-2, with 12 bases aligning to TRBD1. The CDR3 contains 16 residues. Trimming at V came to 3 bases and at J to 5 bases, leaving 5 bases not matched to a gene. CDR1 is SGDLS, CDR2 YYNGEE, per germline. For the CDR3, the DNA is TGTGCCAGCAGCGAGTGGGGACAGGGGGCAACCGGGGAGCTGTTTTTT. Its translation: CASSEWGQGATGELFF.

A few counts support this clone. The chain employs TRBV5-5 and TRBJ1-1; D might be TRBD1 (5 bases). The CDR3 runs to 16 residues. The germline CDR1 and CDR2 sequences are SGHKS and YYEKEE (reference sequence). The ends were cut back, 4 bases at V and 3 bases at J, with 19 bases in the middle. The CDR3 loop reads CASSPIAGWVDTEAFF. DNA for the CDR3: TGTGCCAGCAGCCCGATCGCAGGGTGGGTAGACACTGAAGCTTTCTTT.

This clone was picked up one time. The chain recombines TRBV27 with TRBJ1-2, with 8 bases matching TRBD1. The CDR3 runs to 13 residues. With V trimmed by 5 bases and J by 7 bases, 6 bases remained unmatched. Germline V gives CDR1 MNHEY, CDR2 SMNVEV (reference sequence). The chain's CDR3 is CASSGQGAAGYTF. In DNA, the CDR3 is TGTGCCAGCAGTGGCCAGGGGGCGGCTGGCTACACCTTC.

The V and J genes are TRBV30 and TRBJ2-5; D gene uncertain. The CDR3 has 12 amino acids. The V gene lost 4 bases and the J gene lost 0 bases, with 6 bases spanning the gap. Germline V gene data show CDR1 as GTSNPN and CDR2 as SVGIG (reference sequence). The CDR3 reads CAWNPDQETQYF. The CDR3 region has the DNA TGTGCCTGGAATCCAGACCAAGAGACCCAGTACTTC.

The chain has TRBV25-1 and TRBJ1-2, with D possibly being TRBD1 (5 bases). Trimming cost V 0 bases and J 6 bases, with 17 bases left between them. CDR1 and CDR2 (germline): MGHDK, SYGVNS. CDR3 length: 16 amino acids. CDR3 region: CASSEYGGTYPNGYTF. DNA for the CDR3: TGTGCCAGCAGTGAATATGGCGGGACCTATCCCAATGGCTACACCTTC.

This clone has a handful of counts. The rearrangement links TRBV2 to TRBJ1-5, with D tentatively TRBD1 (6 bases). Trimming removed 6 bases at V and 9 bases at J, with 18 bases between. The CDR3 is 14 amino acids. CDR1 is SNHLY, CDR2 FYNNEI, per germline. CDR3 in amino acids: CASRKGVGSTPQHF. The CDR3 DNA sequence: TGTGCCAGCAGAAAGGGGGTGGGGTCAACGCCCCAGCATTTT. The full variable domain, its missing parts supplied by reference TRBV2 and TRBJ1-5, is EPEVTQTPSHQVTQMGQEVILRCVPISNHLYFYWYRQILGQKVEFLVSFYNNEISEKSEIFDDQFSVERPDGSNFTLKIRSTKLEDSAMYFCASRKGVGSTPQHFGDGTRLSIL.

The chain links TRBV6-6 to TRBJ2-7, with TRBD1 matching 7 bases. Germline values: CDR1 MNHNY, CDR2 SVGAGI (reference sequence). The CDR3 sequence is 15 residues long. V shed 0 bases and J 6 bases; nucleotides not matched to a gene: 8. The CDR3 region has the DNA TGTGCCAGCAGTTACTCCGGGACAGAGGTTTCCGAGCAGTACTTC. It is translated as CASSYSGTEVSEQYF.

In this sample, this clone turned up once. The chain employs TRBV4-1 and TRBJ2-3; the D gene is possibly TRBD2 (5 bases). This CDR3 spans 16 amino acids. Trimming cost V 1 base and J 0 bases, with 11 bases left between them. Germline V gene lookup returns CDR1 MGHRA and CDR2 YSYEKL. CDR3 nucleotides: TGCGCCAGCAGCCAAGCAACTAGGTCGAGCACAGATACGCAGTATTTT. Amino acids: CASSQATRSSTDTQYF.

This sequence joins TRBV4-1 and TRBJ2-7; 7 nucleotides agree with TRBD1. Germline-derived CDR1 and CDR2 are MGHRA and YSYEKL. The CDR3 spans 15 residues. V lost 6 bases and J lost 2; bases outside the gene matches: 10. The CDR3 DNA sequence: TGCGCCAGCAGTCCTCCGGGACAGAGAACCTACGAGCAGTACTTC. It codes for CASSPPGQRTYEQYF.

This chain connects TRBV27 to TRBJ1-1; D uncertain. CDR1 and CDR2 (germline): MNHEY, SMNVEV (reference sequence). The V gene lost 6 bases and the J gene lost 6 bases, with 14 bases spanning the gap. The CDR3 totals 13 residues. The CDR3 here is CASSHHSAAEAFF. In DNA form, the CDR3 reads TGTGCCAGCAGCCACCACTCAGCGGCTGAAGCTTTCTTT.